This T cell receptor beta chain was observed in a study of tumor and adjacent non-tumor tissue in lung cancer. Whole-study context: The cohort had about twelve adenocarcinoma, a couple of squamous cell and 1 small cell patients. Stage I to III disease affected 9 to 10 men and 5 women aged about 31 to 80. Overall study results and limits: Higher tumor TCR diversity was associated with shorter survival.

RNA was extracted from bulk tissue without any cell sorting. Donors were chemotherapy-naive, newly diagnosed lung cancer surgical patients in China, August–late 2014. This clonotype has a count of ten or more. No antigen is known for it. TCRbeta libraries were built with three rounds of nested PCR, modified from ARM-PCR. TCRdb used MiXCR to reprocess the multiplex PCR reads, holding one entry per CDR3 protein. This sample has about 90,000 distinct CDR3 sequences, with around 57% found just once. CDR1 SGHNT and CDR2 YYREEE come from the germline V gene (reference sequence). The CDR3 extends over 13 amino acids. V lost 7 bases to trimming and J lost 5 bases; unmatched junction nucleotides: 7.

Sequenced sample: lung tumor tissue. V is TRBV5-4 and J is TRBJ2-7; 9 bases fit TRBD1. The TCR sequence derives from a man between 65 and 85 years old with non-small cell lung cancer. The CDR3 loop reads CASLDRGSNEQYF. In nucleotides, the CDR3 is TGTGCCAGCTTAGACAGGGGGTCCAACGAGCAGTACTTC.